One sample yielded the 5 T cell receptor beta chains listed below, sequenced in a study of CD8+CD57+ T cells in acquired aplastic anemia. All patients picked for sequencing had shown, by flow cytometry, an expansion of CD8+CD57+ cells. TCR beta VDJ combinations and CDR3 sequences were profiled from genomic DNA. One entry per CDR3 protein results from TCRdb running MiXCR on the reads. The sample lists 120,000 or so distinct CDR3 sequences, 45% to 60% occurring once. Sample: sorted CD4+, CD8+, or CD8+CD57+ T cells (not recorded which) from PBMCs. All receptors come from a human donor with aplastic anemia.

The chain employs TRBV19 and TRBJ1-2; 7 positions match TRBD1. Germline V gene lookup returns CDR1 LNHDA and CDR2 SQIVND (reference sequence). The CDR3 runs to 14 residues. V lost 3 bases to trimming and J lost 6 bases; unmatched junction nucleotides: 7. CDR3 sequence reads: CASSMGPGGNGYTF. CDR3 DNA: TGTGCCAGTAGTATGGGGCCAGGGGGAAATGGCTACACCTTC.

V gene TRBV7-8 combines with J gene TRBJ2-1, with no clear D. The CDR3 is made up of 14 amino acids. V dropped 2 bases and J dropped 4 bases, with 9 bases sitting between them. The germline gives CDR1 SGHVS, CDR2 FQNEAQ. The CDR3 protein is CASSLSRTYNEQFF. CDR3 nucleotide sequence: TGTGCCAGCAGCTTATCGCGGACGTACAATGAGCAGTTCTTC.

Here the CDR3 reads CASSEFGREGDEKYF. The CDR3 region has the DNA TGCGCCAGCAGTGAGTTCGGGCGGGAGGGGGATGAGAAGTACTTC. V gene TRBV10-2 combines with J gene TRBJ2-7, with TRBD2 matching over 9 bases. V was pared by 1 base and J by 11 bases, with 12 bases of the junction left unmatched. CDR1 is WSHSY, CDR2 SAAADI, per germline. This CDR3 comprises 15 residues.

This clonotype came up a few times. This sequence joins TRBV27 and TRBJ1-1; a weak D match, TRBD1 (6 bases). Per the germline V gene, CDR1 is MNHEY and CDR2 is SMNVEV (reference sequence). Trimming took 0 bases from V and 7 from J, leaving 15 bases between them. There are 15 residues in the CDR3. CDR3 sequence (DNA): TGTGCCAGCAGTTTATCGATCGGGACACCGAATGAAGCTTTCTTT. It specifies CASSLSIGTPNEAFF.

This clonotype was seen a handful of times. The chain has TRBV29-1 and TRBJ2-7; TRBD1 aligns across 7 bases. Germline V gene lookup returns CDR1 SQVTM and CDR2 ANQGSEA. J was trimmed by 3 bases and V by 0 bases; bases with no gene match: 8. The CDR3 runs to 15 residues. The CDR3 nucleotides read TGCAGCGTTGAAGATGACGGGACAGCCCGCTACGAGCAGTACTTC. Translation: CSVEDDGTARYEQYF.